These T cell receptor beta chains were read from a single sample in a study of a mutant IDH1 vaccine in newly diagnosed glioma. Produced via immunoSEQ multiplex PCR; TCRdb's table is partial and in-frame only. Of 50,000 or so clones detected, 70% to 90% appear once; the ten largest clones hold roughly 2.4%. The input for sequencing was PBMCs, taken from a glioma patient treated with radiotherapy, temozolomide or both. The origin of the receptors is a man in his forties with glioma. Each CDR3 is given with its conserved first and last residue. Each record gives: clone size, D gene, V gene, J gene, CDR3 protein, CDR3 DNA. D genes are given only for firm matches. The listing skips clone size in some rows; elsewhere it reads once, few, many or a size class.

.	TRBD1	TRBV5-1	TRBJ2-3	CASSLGQGAGTDTQYF	TGCGCCAGCAGCTTGGGACAGGGGGCTGGGACAGATACGCAGTATTTT
.	.	TRBV6-6	TRBJ2-3	CASSNRGGDTQYF	TGTGCCAGCAGCAACAGGGGGGGAGATACGCAGTATTTT
.	TRBD1	TRBV5-4	TRBJ2-6	CASSFDRGSGANVLTF	TGTGCCAGCAGTTTTGACAGGGGGTCTGGGGCCAACGTCCTGACTTTC
.	TRBD2	TRBV25-1	TRBJ2-7	CASSRGELAGAHEQYF	TGTGCCAGCAGTCGAGGGGAACTAGCGGGAGCCCACGAGCAGTACTTC
.	TRBD1	TRBV19	TRBJ2-2	CASSRGTGEMNTGELFF	TGTGCCAGCTCAAGGGGGACAGGGGAGATGAACACCGGGGAGCTGTTTTTT
.	.	TRBV5-7	TRBJ1-2	CASSLSGQVVEDYGYTF	TGTGCCAGCAGCTTGTCGGGTCAGGTGGTTGAGGACTATGGCTACACCTTC
.	.	TRBV7-3	TRBJ1-2	CASSATGDGTNYGYTF	TGTGCCAGCAGCGCGACTGGGGACGGAACTAACTATGGCTACACCTTC
.	.	TRBV7-2	TRBJ2-3	CASSLVEGPDRTDTQYF	TGTGCCAGCAGCTTAGTGGAGGGTCCGGATCGCACAGATACGCAGTATTTT
.	.	TRBV6-5	TRBJ1-1	CASHGGLGTEAFF	TGTGCCAGTCATGGGGGGTTAGGCACTGAAGCTTTCTTT
.	.	TRBV18	TRBJ1-1	CASSPRLVGNTEAFF	TGTGCCAGCTCACCTCGACTTGTCGGTAACACTGAAGCTTTCTTT
.	TRBD2	TRBV19	TRBJ2-7	CASSITGTSGRATPGYYEQYF	TGTGCCAGTAGTATCACCGGGACTAGCGGGAGGGCTACGCCCGGGTACTACGAGCAGTACTTC
.	.	TRBV4-1	TRBJ2-1	CASSQEFALARFNEQFF	TGCGCCAGCAGCCAAGAATTCGCGCTAGCGCGGTTCAATGAGCAGTTCTTC
.	.	TRBV5-8	TRBJ2-6	CASSLGHVSSGANVLTF	TGTGCCAGCAGCTTGGGACATGTGAGCTCTGGGGCCAACGTCCTGACTTTC
.	.	TRBV20-1	TRBJ2-1	CSAPGTQFF	TGCAGTGCTCCCGGGACCCAGTTCTTC
.	TRBD2	TRBV7-9	TRBJ2-7	CASQSVPSGTYEQYF	TGTGCCAGCCAGTCAGTCCCTAGCGGGACCTACGAGCAGTACTTC
.	TRBD1	TRBV7-6	TRBJ2-2	CASRPQGATGELFF	TGTGCCAGCAGGCCACAGGGGGCGACCGGGGAGCTGTTTTTT
.	.	TRBV4-2	TRBJ2-2	CASGPQLAGELFF	TGTGCCAGCGGACCACAGTTGGCCGGGGAGCTGTTTTTT
once	TRBD2	TRBV5-1	TRBJ2-7	CASSMLAGDFYEQYF	TGCGCCAGCAGCATGCTAGCGGGCGACTTCTACGAGCAGTACTTC
few	.	TRBV21-1	TRBJ2-1	CASSKEGLAGADNEQFF	TGTGCCAGCAGCAAAGAGGGACTAGCGGGAGCAGACAATGAGCAGTTCTTC
once	TRBD2	TRBV6-5	TRBJ2-1	CASSWTSVYNEQFF	TGTGCCAGCAGTTGGACTAGCGTTTACAATGAGCAGTTCTTC
.	TRBD2	TRBV2	TRBJ2-3	CASEVGAGGAGTDTQYF	TGTGCCAGCGAGGTAGGAGCGGGAGGGGCCGGCACAGATACGCAGTATTTT
.	.	TRBV7-3	TRBJ2-1	CASSPAKSYNEQFF	TGTGCCAGCAGCCCAGCAAAGTCCTACAATGAGCAGTTCTTC
.	.	TRBV20-1	TRBJ2-1	CSARAYNEQFF	TGCAGTGCTAGGGCCTACAATGAGCAGTTCTTC
.	.	TRBV9	TRBJ2-3	CASSQTGTQNTDTQYF	TGTGCCAGCAGTCAAACCGGGACTCAGAACACAGATACGCAGTATTTT
.	.	TRBV5-1	TRBJ2-3	CASSLYPGTSTDTQYF	TGCGCCAGCAGCCTCTACCCAGGCACTAGCACAGATACGCAGTATTTT
.	TRBD1	TRBV7-9	TRBJ2-1	CASSPVRGRVEQFF	TGTGCCAGCAGCCCCGTTAGGGGGCGCGTGGAGCAGTTCTTC
.	TRBD1	TRBV28	TRBJ1-5	CASSSGQVYQPQHF	TGTGCCAGCAGTTCTGGACAGGTTTATCAGCCCCAGCATTTT
.	.	TRBV4-2	TRBJ2-1	CASSQGIGRPSYNEQFF	TGTGCCAGCAGCCAAGGCATCGGAAGACCCTCCTACAATGAGCAGTTCTTC
.	.	TRBV28	TRBJ2-5	CAVRLTVRQETQYF	TGTGCCGTCCGTCTTACAGTACGACAAGAGACCCAGTACTTC
.	.	TRBV6-5	TRBJ2-1	CASRDQAYGEQFF	TGTGCCAGCAGGGACCAGGCCTATGGTGAGCAGTTCTTC
.	.	TRBV28	TRBJ2-7	CASSLTGYEQYF	TGTGCCAGCAGTTTAACAGGGTACGAGCAGTACTTC
.	.	TRBV5-1	TRBJ2-7	CASSLRFSGSYEQYF	TGCGCCAGCAGCTTGCGGTTTAGCGGATCTTACGAGCAGTACTTC
.	.	TRBV10-3	TRBJ1-4	CAIKGSTNEKLFF	TGTGCCATCAAGGGGAGCACGAATGAAAAACTGTTTTTT
few	TRBD2	TRBV14	TRBJ2-2	CASSQAGGSGELFF	TGTGCCAGCAGCCAAGCGGGGGGTTCCGGGGAGCTGTTTTTT
.	TRBD2	TRBV4-2	TRBJ2-7	CASSRDGTSGGTYEQYF	TGTGCCAGCAGCCGAGATGGGACTAGCGGGGGAACCTACGAGCAGTACTTC
.	.	TRBV4-1	TRBJ2-7	CASSQGGRTGSREQYF	TGCGCCAGCAGCCAAGGGGGGCGAACGGGGTCGCGAGAGCAGTACTTC
.	TRBD2	TRBV15	TRBJ2-7	CATSRGLGEGAYEQYF	TGTGCCACCAGCAGAGGTTTGGGGGAGGGAGCTTACGAGCAGTACTTC
.	.	TRBV7-2	TRBJ1-2	CASRPDKGLYGYTF	TGTGCCAGCAGGCCAGACAAGGGTCTCTATGGCTACACCTTC